Included here is one TCR beta chain sequence, with context. Its target is not known. A junction boundary mismatches the germline segment, possibly from a read error. Per germline, CDR1 ENHRY and CDR2 SYGVKD. The CDR3 consists of 16 residues. This sample was taken from a study of shared clonotypes between healthy human individuals. Broader study findings: It was the non-shared clonotypes that had lower generation probabilities than clonotypes shared by all four donors.

Naive CD8 cells, CD45RO-negative and positively selected for CCR7, excluded terminally differentiated effector memory CD45RA+ cells. Method: immunoSEQ multiplex PCR; TCRdb's copy keeps in-frame clones and lacks some. The data show roughly 810,000 clones, with 90% to 98% seen just once and less than 0.3% held by the top ten. The material sequenced was naive CD8+ T cells sorted from blood. The clonotype originates from a man aged 25 to 45 in good health. The chain joins TRBV10-3 to TRBJ2-5, with 8 positions matching TRBD2. CDR3 sequence (DNA): TGTGCCATCAGTGAGTCGAGCGGGGGACACCAAAAGACCCAGTACTTC. This translates into CAISESSGGHQKTQYF.